This TCR beta chain was identified in a study of blood T cell repertoires in COVID-19. Study in general: Sources were T cells, B-cell-depleted T cells, or PBMCs; the material itself was cDNA or gDNA.

Trimming shortened V by 6 bases and J by 9 bases, and 15 bases separated the two germline ends. The CDR3 runs 12 residues. Per the study methods: Researchers report that nucleated cell counts were estimated from reference gene primer amplification. TCRdb keeps only in-frame clones here, not all; method: immunoSEQ multiplex PCR. V and J calls and clone size come straight from that table; D and trimming were deduced from the DNA. The sample includes under 95,000 clones, just over 90% of them seen just once. Specimen: peripheral blood. The J gene is TRBJ2-7, the V gene TRBV12-3 or TRBV12-4; possibly TRBD1 for D (6 bases). The clonotype originates from a woman between 50 and 59 years old in a cohort sampled during active COVID-19. Here the CDR3 reads CASRTGQVGQYF. The CDR3 nucleotides read TGTGCCAGCAGGACAGGCCAAGTAGGGCAGTACTTC.